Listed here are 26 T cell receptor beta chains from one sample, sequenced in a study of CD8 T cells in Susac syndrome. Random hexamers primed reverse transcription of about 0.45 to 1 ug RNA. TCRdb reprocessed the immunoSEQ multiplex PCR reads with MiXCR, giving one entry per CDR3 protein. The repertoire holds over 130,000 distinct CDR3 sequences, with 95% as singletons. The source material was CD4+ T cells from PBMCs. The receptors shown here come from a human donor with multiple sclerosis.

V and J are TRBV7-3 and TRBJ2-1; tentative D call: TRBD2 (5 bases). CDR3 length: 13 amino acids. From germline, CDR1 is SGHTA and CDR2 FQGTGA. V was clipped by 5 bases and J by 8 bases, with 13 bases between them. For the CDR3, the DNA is TGTGCCAGCAGCGAAAGACTTAGCGATGAGCAGTTCTTC. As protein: CASSERLSDEQFF.

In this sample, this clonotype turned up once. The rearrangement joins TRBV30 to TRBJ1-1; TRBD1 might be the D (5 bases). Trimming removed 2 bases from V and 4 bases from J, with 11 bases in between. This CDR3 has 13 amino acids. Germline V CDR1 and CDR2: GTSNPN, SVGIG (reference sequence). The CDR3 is CAWSQGGITEAFF. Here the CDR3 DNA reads TGTGCCTGGAGTCAGGGAGGGATCACTGAAGCTTTCTTT.

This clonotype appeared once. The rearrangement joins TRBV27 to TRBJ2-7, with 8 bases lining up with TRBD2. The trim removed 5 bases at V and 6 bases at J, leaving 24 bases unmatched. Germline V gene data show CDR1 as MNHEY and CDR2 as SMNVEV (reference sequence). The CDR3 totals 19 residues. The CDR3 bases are TGTGCCAGCAGTCCTAATCCCCGCCCGCTAGCGGGCCCGGGGAGCGAGCAGTACTTC. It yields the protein CASSPNPRPLAGPGSEQYF.

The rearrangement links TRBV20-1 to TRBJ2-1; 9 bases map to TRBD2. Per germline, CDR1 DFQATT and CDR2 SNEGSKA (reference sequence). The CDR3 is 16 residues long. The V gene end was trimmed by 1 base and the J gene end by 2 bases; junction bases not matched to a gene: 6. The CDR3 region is CSARALAGRTYNEQFF. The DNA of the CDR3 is TGCAGTGCTAGAGCCCTAGCGGGAAGGACCTACAATGAGCAGTTCTTC.

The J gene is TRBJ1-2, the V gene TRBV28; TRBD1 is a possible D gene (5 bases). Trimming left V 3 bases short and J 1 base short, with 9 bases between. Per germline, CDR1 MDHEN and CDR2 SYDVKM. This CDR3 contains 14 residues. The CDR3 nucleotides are TGTGCCAGCAGTTTTCAGGGACTTAACTATGGCTACACCTTC. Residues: CASSFQGLNYGYTF.

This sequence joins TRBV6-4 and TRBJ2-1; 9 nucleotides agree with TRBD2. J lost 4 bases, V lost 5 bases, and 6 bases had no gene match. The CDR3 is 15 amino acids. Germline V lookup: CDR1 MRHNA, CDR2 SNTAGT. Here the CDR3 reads CASSLEAGGYNEQFF. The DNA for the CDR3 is TGTGCCAGCAGTTTAGAGGCGGGAGGGTACAATGAGCAGTTCTTC.

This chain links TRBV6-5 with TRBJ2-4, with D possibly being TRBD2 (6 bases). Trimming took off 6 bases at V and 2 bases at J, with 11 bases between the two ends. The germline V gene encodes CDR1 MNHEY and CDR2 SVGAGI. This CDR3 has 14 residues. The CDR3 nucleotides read TGTGCCAGCAGCCCTAGCGTCCCCAAAAACATTCAGTACTTC. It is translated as CASSPSVPKNIQYF.

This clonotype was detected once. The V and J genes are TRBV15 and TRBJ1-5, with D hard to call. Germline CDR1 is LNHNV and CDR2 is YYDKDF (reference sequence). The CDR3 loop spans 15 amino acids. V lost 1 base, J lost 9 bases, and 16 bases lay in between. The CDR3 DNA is TGTGCCACCAGCAGAGCCGGATCTGGGCAACCGCCCCAGCATTTT. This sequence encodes CATSRAGSGQPPQHF.

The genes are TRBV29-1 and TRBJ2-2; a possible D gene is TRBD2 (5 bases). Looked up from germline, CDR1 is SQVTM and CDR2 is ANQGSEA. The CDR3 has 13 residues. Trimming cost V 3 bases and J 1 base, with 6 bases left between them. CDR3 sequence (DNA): TGCAGCGTTGACCGGGGGAACACCGGGGAGCTGTTTTTT. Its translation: CSVDRGNTGELFF.

CDR3 in DNA: TGCAGTGCTAGAGAGGGGGTGGGAGGGGCTGAAGCTTTCTTT. This encodes CSAREGVGGAEAFF. This chain uses TRBV20-1 with TRBJ1-1; D is possibly TRBD1 (5 bases). Germline V CDR1 and CDR2: DFQATT, SNEGSKA (reference sequence). V dropped 0 bases and J dropped 6 bases, with 14 bases sitting between them. This CDR3 has 14 residues.

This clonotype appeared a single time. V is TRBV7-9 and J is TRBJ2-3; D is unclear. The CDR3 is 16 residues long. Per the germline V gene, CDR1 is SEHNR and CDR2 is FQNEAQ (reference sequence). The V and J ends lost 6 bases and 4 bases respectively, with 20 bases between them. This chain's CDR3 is CASRPPVVSDSDTQYF. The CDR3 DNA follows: TGTGCCAGCAGGCCCCCCGTAGTTTCTGACTCAGATACGCAGTATTTT.

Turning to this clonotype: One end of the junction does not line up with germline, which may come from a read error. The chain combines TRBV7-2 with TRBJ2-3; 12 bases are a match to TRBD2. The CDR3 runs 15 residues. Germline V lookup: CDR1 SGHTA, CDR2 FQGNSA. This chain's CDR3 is CASSLAGGYTDTQYF. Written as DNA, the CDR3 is TGTGCCAGCAGCCTAGCGGGGGGGTACACAGATACGCAGTATTTT.

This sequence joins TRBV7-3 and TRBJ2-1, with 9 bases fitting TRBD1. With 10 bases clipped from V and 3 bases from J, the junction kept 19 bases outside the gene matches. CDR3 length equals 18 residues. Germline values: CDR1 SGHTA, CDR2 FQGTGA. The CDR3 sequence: CANKIRDREKRGYNEQFF. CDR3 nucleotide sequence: TGTGCCAATAAGATCCGGGACAGGGAAAAGCGTGGCTACAATGAGCAGTTCTTC.

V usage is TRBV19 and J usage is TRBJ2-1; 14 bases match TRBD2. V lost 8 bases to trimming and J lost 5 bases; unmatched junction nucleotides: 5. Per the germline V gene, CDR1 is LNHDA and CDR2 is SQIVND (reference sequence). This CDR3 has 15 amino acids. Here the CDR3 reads CASHGLAGGHNEQFF. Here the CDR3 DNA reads TGTGCCAGTCACGGACTAGCGGGGGGCCACAATGAGCAGTTCTTC.

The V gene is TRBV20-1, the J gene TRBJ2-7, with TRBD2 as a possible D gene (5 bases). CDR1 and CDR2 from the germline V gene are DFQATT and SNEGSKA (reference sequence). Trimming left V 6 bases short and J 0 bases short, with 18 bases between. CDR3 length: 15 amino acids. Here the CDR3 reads CSAPAGGMLSYEQYF. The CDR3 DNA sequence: TGCAGTGCCCCTGCGGGCGGTATGCTCTCCTACGAGCAGTACTTC.

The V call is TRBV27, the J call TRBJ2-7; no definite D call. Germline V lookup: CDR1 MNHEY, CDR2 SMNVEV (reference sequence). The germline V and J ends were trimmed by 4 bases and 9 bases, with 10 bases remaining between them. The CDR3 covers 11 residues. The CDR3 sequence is CASSSALGQYF. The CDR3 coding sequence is TGTGCCAGCAGTTCCGCATTGGGGCAGTACTTC.

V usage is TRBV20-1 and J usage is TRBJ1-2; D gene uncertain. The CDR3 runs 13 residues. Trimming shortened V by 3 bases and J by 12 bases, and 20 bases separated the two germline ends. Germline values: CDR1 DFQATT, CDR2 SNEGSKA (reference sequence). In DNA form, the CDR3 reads TGCAGTGCTAGTTCTCCGGTCGAGGGCGGCCACACCTTC. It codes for CSASSPVEGGHTF.

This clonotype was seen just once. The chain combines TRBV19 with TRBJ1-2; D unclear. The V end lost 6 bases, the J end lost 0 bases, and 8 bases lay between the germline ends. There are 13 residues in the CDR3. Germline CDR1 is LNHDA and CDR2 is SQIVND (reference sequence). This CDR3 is CASSGGTNYGYTF. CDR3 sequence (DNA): TGTGCCAGTAGCGGCGGGACTAACTATGGCTACACCTTC.

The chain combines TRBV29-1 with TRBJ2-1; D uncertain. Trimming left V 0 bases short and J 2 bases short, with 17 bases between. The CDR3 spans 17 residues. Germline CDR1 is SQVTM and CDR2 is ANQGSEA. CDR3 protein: CSVEDGTFSRPYNEQFF. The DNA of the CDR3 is TGCAGCGTTGAAGATGGCACCTTTAGCCGCCCCTACAATGAGCAGTTCTTC.

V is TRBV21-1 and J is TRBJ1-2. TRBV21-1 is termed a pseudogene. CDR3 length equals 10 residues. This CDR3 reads CASSKVGYTF. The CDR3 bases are TGTGCCAGCAGCAAAGTTGGCTACACCTTC.

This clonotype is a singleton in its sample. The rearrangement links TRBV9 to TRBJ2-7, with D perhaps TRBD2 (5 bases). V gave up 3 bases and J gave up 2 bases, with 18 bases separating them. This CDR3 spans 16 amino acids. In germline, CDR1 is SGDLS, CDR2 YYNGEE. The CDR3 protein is CASSATDGVGAYEQYF. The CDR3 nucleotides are TGTGCCAGCAGCGCTACCGATGGGGTCGGGGCCTACGAGCAGTACTTC.

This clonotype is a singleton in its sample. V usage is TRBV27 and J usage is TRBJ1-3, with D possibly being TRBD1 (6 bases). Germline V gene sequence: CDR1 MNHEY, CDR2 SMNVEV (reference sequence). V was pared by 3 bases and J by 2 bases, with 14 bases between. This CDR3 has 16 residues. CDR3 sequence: CASSFGGQTPGNTIYF. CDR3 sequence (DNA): TGTGCCAGCAGTTTTGGAGGACAGACTCCTGGAAACACCATATATTTT.

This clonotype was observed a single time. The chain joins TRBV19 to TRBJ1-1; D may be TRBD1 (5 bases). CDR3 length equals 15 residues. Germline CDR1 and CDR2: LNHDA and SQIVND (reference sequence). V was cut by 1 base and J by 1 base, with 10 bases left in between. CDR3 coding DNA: TGTGCCAGTAGTATAGTGCAGGGAAGGAACACTGAAGCTTTCTTT. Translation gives CASSIVQGRNTEAFF.

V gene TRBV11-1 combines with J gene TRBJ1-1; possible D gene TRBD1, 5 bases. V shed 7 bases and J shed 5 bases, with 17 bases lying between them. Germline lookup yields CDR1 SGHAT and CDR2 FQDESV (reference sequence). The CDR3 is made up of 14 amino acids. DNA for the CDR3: TGTGCCAGCACCAGAGGGGCAACGGGTACTGAAGCTTTCTTT. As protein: CASTRGATGTEAFF.

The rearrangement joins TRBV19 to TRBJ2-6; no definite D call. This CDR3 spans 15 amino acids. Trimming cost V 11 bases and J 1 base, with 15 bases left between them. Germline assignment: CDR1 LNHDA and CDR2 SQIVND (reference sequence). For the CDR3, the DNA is TGTGCCTCAACCCAGGAGAGTTCTGGGGCCAACGTCCTGACTTTC. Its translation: CASTQESSGANVLTF.

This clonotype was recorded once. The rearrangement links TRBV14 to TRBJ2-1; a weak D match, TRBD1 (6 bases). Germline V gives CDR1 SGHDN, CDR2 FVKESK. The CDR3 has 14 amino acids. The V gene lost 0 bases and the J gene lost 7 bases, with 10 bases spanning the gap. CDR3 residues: CASSQDGTRNEQFF. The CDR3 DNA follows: TGTGCCAGCAGCCAAGATGGGACACGGAATGAGCAGTTCTTC. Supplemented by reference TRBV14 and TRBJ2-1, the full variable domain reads EAGVTQFPSHSVIEKGQTVTLRCDPISGHDNLYWYRRVMGKEIKFLLHFVKESKQDESGMPNNRFLAERTGGTYSTLKVQPAELEDSGVYFCASSQDGTRNEQFFGPGTRLTVL.